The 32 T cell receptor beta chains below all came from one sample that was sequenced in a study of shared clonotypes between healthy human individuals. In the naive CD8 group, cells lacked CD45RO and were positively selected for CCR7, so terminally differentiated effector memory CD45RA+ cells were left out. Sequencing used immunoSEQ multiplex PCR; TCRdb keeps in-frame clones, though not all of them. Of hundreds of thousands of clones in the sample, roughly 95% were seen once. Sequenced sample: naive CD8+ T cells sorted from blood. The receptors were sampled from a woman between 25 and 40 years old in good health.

The CDR3 region is CASSFGGGSYEQYF. The DNA of the CDR3 is TGTGCCAGCAGCTTCGGAGGGGGTTCCTACGAGCAGTACTTC. The chain carries TRBV5-6 and TRBJ2-7; D may match TRBD1 or TRBD2 (6 bases each). Germline V CDR1 and CDR2: SGHDT, YYEEEE. Trimming shortened V by 2 bases and J by 1 base, and 10 bases separated the two germline ends. This CDR3 region has 14 residues.

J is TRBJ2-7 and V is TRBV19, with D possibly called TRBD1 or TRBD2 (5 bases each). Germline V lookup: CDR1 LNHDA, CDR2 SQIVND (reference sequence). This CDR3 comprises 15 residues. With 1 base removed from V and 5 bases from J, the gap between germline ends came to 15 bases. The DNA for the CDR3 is TGTGCCAGTAGTATAGCTAGTCGCCGAGGGGACGAGCAGTACTTC. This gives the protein CASSIASRRGDEQYF. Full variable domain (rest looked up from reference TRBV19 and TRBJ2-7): DGGITQSPKYLFRKEGQNVTLSCEQNLNHDAMYWYRQDPGQGLRLIYYSQIVNDFQKGDIAEGYSVSREKKESFPLTVTSAQKNPTAFYLCASSIASRRGDEQYFGPGTRLTVT.

The CDR3 here is CSAIMLGIQYF. The CDR3 coding sequence is TGCAGCGCCATAATGCTAGGAATTCAGTACTTC. V and J are TRBV29-1 and TRBJ2-4; D gene unclear. V lost 7 bases and J 10 bases, leaving 14 bases between the germline ends. The CDR3 contains 11 residues. Germline V gene lookup returns CDR1 SQVTM and CDR2 ANQGSEA.

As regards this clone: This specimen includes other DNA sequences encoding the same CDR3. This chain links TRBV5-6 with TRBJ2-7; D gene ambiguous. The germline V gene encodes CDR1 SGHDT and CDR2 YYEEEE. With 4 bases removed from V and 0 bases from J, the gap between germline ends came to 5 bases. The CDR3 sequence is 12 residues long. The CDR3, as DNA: TGTGCCAGCAGCCAGAGCTCCTACGAGCAGTACTTC. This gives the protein CASSQSSYEQYF.

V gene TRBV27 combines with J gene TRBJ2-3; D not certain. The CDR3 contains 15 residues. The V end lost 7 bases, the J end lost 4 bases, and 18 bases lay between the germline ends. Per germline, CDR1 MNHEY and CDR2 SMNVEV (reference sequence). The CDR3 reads CASISRPSYSDTQYF. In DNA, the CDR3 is TGTGCCAGCATTTCGCGCCCCAGTTATTCAGATACGCAGTATTTT.

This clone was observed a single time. The CDR3 DNA follows: TGTGCCAGCAGTGAATTTGGGGCAGACAGGAATACTGAAGCTTTCTTT. Translated: CASSEFGADRNTEAFF. V and J are TRBV6-1 and TRBJ1-1, with a possible D match to TRBD1 (6 bases). Germline CDR1 MNHNS, CDR2 SASEGT. CDR3 length equals 16 residues. V lost 2 bases and J 5 bases, leaving 18 bases between the germline ends.

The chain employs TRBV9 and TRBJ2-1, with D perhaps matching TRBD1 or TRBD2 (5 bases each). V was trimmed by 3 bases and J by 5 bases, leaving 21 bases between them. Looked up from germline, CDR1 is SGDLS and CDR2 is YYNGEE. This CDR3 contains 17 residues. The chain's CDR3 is CASSDSQDSGDHNEQFF. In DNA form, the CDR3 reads TGTGCCAGCAGCGACTCACAGGACTCTGGGGATCACAATGAGCAGTTCTTC.

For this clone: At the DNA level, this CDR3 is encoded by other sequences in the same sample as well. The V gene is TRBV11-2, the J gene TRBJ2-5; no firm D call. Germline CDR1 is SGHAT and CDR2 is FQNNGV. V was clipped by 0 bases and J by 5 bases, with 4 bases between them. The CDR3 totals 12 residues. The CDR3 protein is CASSLDRETQYF. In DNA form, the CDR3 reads TGTGCCAGCAGCTTAGATCGGGAGACCCAGTACTTC.

CDR3 region: CATYDSQGYGYTF. The DNA for the CDR3 is TGTGCCACTTACGACAGTCAGGGATATGGCTACACCTTC. This rearrangement joins TRBV19 to TRBJ1-2, with a possible D match to TRBD1 (5 bases). Trimming took off 10 bases at V and 5 bases at J, with 17 bases between the two ends. This CDR3 comprises 13 residues. In germline, CDR1 is LNHDA, CDR2 SQIVND (reference sequence).

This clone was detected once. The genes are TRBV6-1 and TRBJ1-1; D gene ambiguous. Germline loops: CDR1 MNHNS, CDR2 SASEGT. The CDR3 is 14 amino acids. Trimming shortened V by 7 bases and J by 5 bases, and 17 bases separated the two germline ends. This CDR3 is CASTYTDLLTEAFF. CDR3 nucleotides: TGTGCCAGCACCTACACAGATTTGTTAACTGAAGCTTTCTTT.

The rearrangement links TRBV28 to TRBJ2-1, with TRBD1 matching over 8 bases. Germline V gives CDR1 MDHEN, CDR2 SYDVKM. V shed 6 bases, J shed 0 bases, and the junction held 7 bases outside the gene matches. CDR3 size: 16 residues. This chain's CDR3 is CASRESRGPSYNEQFF. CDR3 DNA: TGTGCCAGCAGGGAGTCCAGGGGGCCCTCCTACAATGAGCAGTTCTTC.

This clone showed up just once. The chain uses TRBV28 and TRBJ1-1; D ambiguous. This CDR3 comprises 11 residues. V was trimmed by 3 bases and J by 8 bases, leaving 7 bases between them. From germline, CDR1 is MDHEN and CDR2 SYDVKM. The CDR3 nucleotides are TGTGCCAGCAGTTTCAGGCGGGAAGCTTTCTTT. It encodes CASSFRREAFF.

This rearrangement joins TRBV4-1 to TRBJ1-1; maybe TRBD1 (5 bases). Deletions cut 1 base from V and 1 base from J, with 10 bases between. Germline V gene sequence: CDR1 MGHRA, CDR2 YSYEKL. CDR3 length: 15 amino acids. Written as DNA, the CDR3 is TGCGCCAGCAGCCAAGGGGCGGGGACGAACACTGAAGCTTTCTTT. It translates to CASSQGAGTNTEAFF.

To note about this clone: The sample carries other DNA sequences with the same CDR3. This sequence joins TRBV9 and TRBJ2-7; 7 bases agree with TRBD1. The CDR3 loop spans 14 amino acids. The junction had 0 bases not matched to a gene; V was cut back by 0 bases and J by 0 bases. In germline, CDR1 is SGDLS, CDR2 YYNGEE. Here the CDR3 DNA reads TGTGCCAGCAGCGTAGGGGACAGCTCCTACGAGCAGTACTTC. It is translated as CASSVGDSSYEQYF.

This CDR3 reads CASTDPGHGEQYF. DNA for the CDR3: TGTGCCAGCACCGACCCGGGACATGGCGAGCAGTACTTC. This rearrangement joins TRBV28 to TRBJ2-7; maybe TRBD1 (6 bases). V was cut by 7 bases and J by 6 bases, with 16 bases left in between. Germline V gene data show CDR1 as MDHEN and CDR2 as SYDVKM. The CDR3 runs 13 residues.

The CDR3 region has the DNA TGCGCCAGCAGTGAGTATGGAGGCGAAGCTTTCTTT. It translates to CASSEYGGEAFF. This chain joins TRBV10-2 and TRBJ1-1; no clear D. The CDR3 sequence is 12 residues long. V shed 1 base and J shed 8 bases, with 8 bases lying between them. CDR1 and CDR2 (germline): WSHSY, SAAADI.

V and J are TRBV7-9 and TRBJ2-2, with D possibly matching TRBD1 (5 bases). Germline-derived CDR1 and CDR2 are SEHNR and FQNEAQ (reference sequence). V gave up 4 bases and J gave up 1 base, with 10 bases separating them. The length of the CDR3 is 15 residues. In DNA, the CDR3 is TGTGCCAGCAGCTCCCTTAGGGGGAACACCGGGGAGCTGTTTTTT. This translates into CASSSLRGNTGELFF.

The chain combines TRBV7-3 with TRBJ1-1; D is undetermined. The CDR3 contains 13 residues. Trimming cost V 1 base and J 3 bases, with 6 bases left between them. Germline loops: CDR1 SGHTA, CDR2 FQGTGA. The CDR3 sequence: CASSLNSDTEAFF. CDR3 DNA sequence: TGTGCCAGCAGCTTAAATTCCGACACTGAAGCTTTCTTT.

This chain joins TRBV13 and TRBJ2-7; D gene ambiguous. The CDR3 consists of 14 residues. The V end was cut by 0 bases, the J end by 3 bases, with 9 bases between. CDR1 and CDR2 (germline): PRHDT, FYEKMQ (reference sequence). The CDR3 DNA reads TGTGCCAGCAGCTTAGGTGTGGGCAACTACGAGCAGTACTTC. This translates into CASSLGVGNYEQYF.

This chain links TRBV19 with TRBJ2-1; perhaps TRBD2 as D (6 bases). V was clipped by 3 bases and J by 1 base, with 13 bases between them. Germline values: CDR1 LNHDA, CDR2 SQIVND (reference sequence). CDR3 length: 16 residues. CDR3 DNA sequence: TGTGCCAGTAGTATGGAGGATAGCGGATCCTACAATGAGCAGTTCTTC. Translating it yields CASSMEDSGSYNEQFF.

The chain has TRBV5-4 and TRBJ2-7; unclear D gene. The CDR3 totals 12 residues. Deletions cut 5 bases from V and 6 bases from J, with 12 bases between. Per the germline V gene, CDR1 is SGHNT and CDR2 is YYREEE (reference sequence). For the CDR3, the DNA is TGTGCCAGCAGTCTCGGGCTAGGCGAGCAGTACTTC. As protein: CASSLGLGEQYF.

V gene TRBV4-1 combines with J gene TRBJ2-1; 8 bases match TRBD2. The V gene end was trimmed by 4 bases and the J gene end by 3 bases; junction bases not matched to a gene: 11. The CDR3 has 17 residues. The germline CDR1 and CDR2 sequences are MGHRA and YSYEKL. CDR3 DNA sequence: TGCGCCAGCAGCCCAACACCACTAGCGGAGAGCTACAATGAGCAGTTCTTC. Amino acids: CASSPTPLAESYNEQFF.

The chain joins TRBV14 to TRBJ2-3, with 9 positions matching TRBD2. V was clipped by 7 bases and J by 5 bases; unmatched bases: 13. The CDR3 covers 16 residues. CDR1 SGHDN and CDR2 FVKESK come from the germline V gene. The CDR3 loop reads CASTDWREGLGDTQYF. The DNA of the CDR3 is TGTGCCAGCACCGACTGGCGGGAGGGTCTTGGAGATACGCAGTATTTT.

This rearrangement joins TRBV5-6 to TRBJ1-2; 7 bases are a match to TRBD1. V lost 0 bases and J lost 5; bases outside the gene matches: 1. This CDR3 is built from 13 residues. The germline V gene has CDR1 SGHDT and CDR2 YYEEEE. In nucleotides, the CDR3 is TGTGCCAGCAGCTTGGAGGGGGCTTATGGCTACACCTTC. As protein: CASSLEGAYGYTF.

This CDR3 is CAISSEVSAGGGDTQYF. CDR3 coding DNA: TGTGCCATCAGCTCTGAAGTGTCAGCGGGAGGAGGCGATACGCAGTATTTT. This chain uses TRBV10-3 with TRBJ2-3, with 9 bases matching TRBD2. The CDR3 spans 17 residues. With 6 bases clipped from V and 6 bases from J, the junction kept 16 bases outside the gene matches. The germline V gene has CDR1 ENHRY and CDR2 SYGVKD.

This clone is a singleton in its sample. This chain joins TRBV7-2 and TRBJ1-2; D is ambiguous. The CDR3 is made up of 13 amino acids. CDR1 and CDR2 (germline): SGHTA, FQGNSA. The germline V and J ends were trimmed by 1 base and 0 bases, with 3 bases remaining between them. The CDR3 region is CASSLVSNYGYTF. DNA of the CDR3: TGTGCCAGCAGCTTAGTATCTAACTATGGCTACACCTTC.

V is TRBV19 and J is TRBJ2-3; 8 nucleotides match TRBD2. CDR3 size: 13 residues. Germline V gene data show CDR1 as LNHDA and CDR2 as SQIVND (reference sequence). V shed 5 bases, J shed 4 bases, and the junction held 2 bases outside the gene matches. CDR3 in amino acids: CASSPGLADTQYF. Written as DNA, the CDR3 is TGTGCCAGTAGTCCGGGACTAGCAGATACGCAGTATTTT.

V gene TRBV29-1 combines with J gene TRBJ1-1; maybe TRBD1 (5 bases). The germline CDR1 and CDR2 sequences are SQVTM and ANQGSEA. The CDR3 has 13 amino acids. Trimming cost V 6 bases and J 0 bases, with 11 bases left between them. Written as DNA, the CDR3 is TGCAGCGTGGGGACGCTTATGAACACTGAAGCTTTCTTT. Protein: CSVGTLMNTEAFF. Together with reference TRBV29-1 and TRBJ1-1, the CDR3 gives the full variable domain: SAVISQKPSRDICQRGTSLTIQCQVDSQVTMMFWYRQQPGQSLTLIATANQGSEATYESGFVIDKFPISRPNLTFSTLTVSNMSPEDSSIYLCSVGTLMNTEAFFGQGTRLTVV.

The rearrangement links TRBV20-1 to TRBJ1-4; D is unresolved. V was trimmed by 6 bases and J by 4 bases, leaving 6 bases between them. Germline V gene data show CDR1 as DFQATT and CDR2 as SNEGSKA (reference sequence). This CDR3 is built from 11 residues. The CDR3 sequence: CSAPNNEKLFF. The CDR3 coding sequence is TGCAGTGCACCGAATAATGAAAAACTGTTTTTT.

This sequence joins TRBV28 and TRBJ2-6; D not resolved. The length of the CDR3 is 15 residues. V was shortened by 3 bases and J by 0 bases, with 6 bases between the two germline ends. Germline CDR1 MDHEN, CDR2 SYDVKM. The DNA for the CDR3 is TGTGCCAGCAGTTTCTGGCTCTCTGGGGCCAACGTCCTGACTTTC. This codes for CASSFWLSGANVLTF. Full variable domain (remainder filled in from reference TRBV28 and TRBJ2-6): DVKVTQSSRYLVKRTGEKVFLECVQDMDHENMFWYRQDPGLGLRLIYFSYDVKMKEKGDIPEGYSVSREKKERFSLILESASTNQTSMYLCASSFWLSGANVLTFGAGSRLTVL.

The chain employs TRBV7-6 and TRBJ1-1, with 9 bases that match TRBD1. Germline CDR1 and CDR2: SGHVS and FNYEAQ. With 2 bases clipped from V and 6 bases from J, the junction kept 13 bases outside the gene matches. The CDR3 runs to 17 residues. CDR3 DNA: TGTGCCAGCAGCTTAAGGACAGGGGTCGACGCTAGGGCTGAAGCTTTCTTT. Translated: CASSLRTGVDARAEAFF. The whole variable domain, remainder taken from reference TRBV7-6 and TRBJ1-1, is GAGVSQSPRYKVTKRGQDVALRCDPISGHVSLYWYRQALGQGPEFLTYFNYEAQQDKSGLPNDRFSAERPEGSISTLTIQRTEQRDSAMYRCASSLRTGVDARAEAFFGQGTRLTVV.

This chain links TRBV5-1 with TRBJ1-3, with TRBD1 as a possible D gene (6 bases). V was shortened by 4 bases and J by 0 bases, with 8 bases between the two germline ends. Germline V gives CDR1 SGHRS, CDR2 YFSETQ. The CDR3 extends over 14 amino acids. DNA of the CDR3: TGCGCCAGCAGCCAGGACAGCTCTGGAAACACCATATATTTT. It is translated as CASSQDSSGNTIYF.